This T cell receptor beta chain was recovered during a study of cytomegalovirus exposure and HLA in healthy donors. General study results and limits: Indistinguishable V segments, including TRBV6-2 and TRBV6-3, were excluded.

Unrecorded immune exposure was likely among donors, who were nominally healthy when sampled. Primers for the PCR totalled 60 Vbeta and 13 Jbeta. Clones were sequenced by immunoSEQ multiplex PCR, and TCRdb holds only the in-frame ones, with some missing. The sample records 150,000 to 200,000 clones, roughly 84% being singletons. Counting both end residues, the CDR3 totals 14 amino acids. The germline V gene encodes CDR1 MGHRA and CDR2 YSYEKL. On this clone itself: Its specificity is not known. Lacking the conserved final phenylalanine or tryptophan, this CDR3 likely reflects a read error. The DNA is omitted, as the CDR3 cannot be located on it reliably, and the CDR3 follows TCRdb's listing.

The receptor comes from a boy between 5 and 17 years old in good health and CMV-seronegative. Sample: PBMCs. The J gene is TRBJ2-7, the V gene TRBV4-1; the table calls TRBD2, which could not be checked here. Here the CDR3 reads CASSQYVASGDLRY.